This T cell receptor beta chain came from a study of blood T cell repertoires in COVID-19. Source study methods: Cell counts per sample came from amplifying reference gene primers. The table came from immunoSEQ multiplex PCR; TCRdb's copy has only in-frame clones and leaves some out. D and trimming come from the DNA, and the V and J calls and clone size come from that table. The table records 25,000 to 30,000 clones, 80% of them present only once. Trimming cost V 1 base and J 5 bases, with 3 bases left between them. This CDR3 contains 11 residues. The germline V gene encodes CDR1 DFQATT and CDR2 SNEGSKA (reference sequence).

Specimen: peripheral blood. The TCR was taken from a woman aged 70-85 years with acute or convalescent COVID-19. The chain joins TRBV20-1 to TRBJ2-1; the D is unclear. In nucleotides, the CDR3 is TGCAGTGCTAGAGCTCACAATGAGCAGTTCTTC. Amino acids: CSARAHNEQFF.